The 32 T cell receptor beta chains listed next were all sequenced from one sample in a study of cytomegalovirus exposure and HLA in healthy donors. The PCR used 60 Vbeta and 13 Jbeta primers. The method was immunoSEQ multiplex PCR; TCRdb's version includes in-frame clones alone and lacks a portion of them. The repertoire holds under 200,000 clones, 68% seen once, with approximately 1.3% in the top ten. The material sequenced was PBMCs. Every receptor here comes from a man aged 50 to 60 in good health and CMV-seronegative.

CDR3 amino acids: CASSESGRGTEAFF. CDR3 sequence (DNA): TGTGCCAGCAGTGAAAGTGGCAGGGGGACTGAAGCTTTCTTT. This rearrangement joins TRBV2 to TRBJ1-1; 7 nucleotides match TRBD1. The CDR3 spans 14 residues. The junction had 5 bases not matched to a gene; V was cut back by 2 bases and J by 5 bases. Germline-derived CDR1 and CDR2 are SNHLY and FYNNEI.

V is TRBV19 and J is TRBJ2-3; 8 nucleotides agree with TRBD2. Germline loops: CDR1 LNHDA, CDR2 SQIVND (reference sequence). The CDR3 totals 15 residues. Trimming removed 5 bases from V and 4 bases from J; junction bases left unmatched: 8. The CDR3 DNA follows: TGTGCCAGTAGTTCAGTAGCGGGGCGGGCAGATACGCAGTATTTT. Translating it yields CASSSVAGRADTQYF.

The V call is TRBV7-9, the J call TRBJ1-2, with D possibly being TRBD1 (5 bases). V was pared by 5 bases and J by 3 bases, with 13 bases between. The CDR3 is made up of 14 amino acids. The germline gives CDR1 SEHNR, CDR2 FQNEAQ (reference sequence). The chain's CDR3 is CASSPTVPDYGYTF. As DNA, the CDR3 is TGTGCCAGCAGCCCGACAGTTCCGGACTATGGCTACACCTTC.

J is TRBJ1-2 and V is TRBV6-5; possibly TRBD1 for D (5 bases). Germline CDR1 MNHEY, CDR2 SVGAGI. Trimming pared 5 bases from V and 2 bases from J, leaving 9 bases between. The CDR3 runs to 13 residues. Here the CDR3 reads CASSQTANYGYTF. In DNA form, the CDR3 reads TGTGCCAGCAGTCAGACAGCGAACTATGGCTACACCTTC.

This clone has a handful of counts. The chain combines TRBV5-1 with TRBJ2-1; tentatively, D is TRBD1 (6 bases). Trimming took 0 bases from V and 9 from J, leaving 16 bases between them. Germline V gene lookup returns CDR1 SGHRS and CDR2 YFSETQ. The CDR3 runs 15 residues. The CDR3 sequence is CASSLGTGWVGEQFF. The CDR3 region has the DNA TGCGCCAGCAGCTTGGGCACAGGGTGGGTAGGTGAGCAGTTCTTC.

The V call is TRBV18, the J call TRBJ2-2, with 11 bases identical to TRBD2. This CDR3 region has 16 residues. J lost 1 base, V lost 2 bases, and 0 bases had no gene match. From germline, CDR1 is KGHSH and CDR2 LQKENI. Written as DNA, the CDR3 is TGTGCCAGCTCACCAGGGACTAGCGGGAACACCGGGGAGCTGTTTTTT. As protein: CASSPGTSGNTGELFF.

The gene calls are TRBV28 and TRBJ2-7; unclear D gene. The ends were cut back, 4 bases at V and 0 bases at J, with 13 bases in the middle. The CDR3 contains 15 residues. Germline lookup yields CDR1 MDHEN and CDR2 SYDVKM. The CDR3 DNA follows: TGTGCCAGCAGTTCCCCCCCGGGTAGCTCCTACGAGCAGTACTTC. Amino acids: CASSSPPGSSYEQYF.

The chain recombines TRBV19 with TRBJ1-1; 7 bases map to TRBD1. V lost 5 bases to trimming and J lost 1 base; unmatched junction nucleotides: 1. This CDR3 is built from 13 residues. The germline CDR1 and CDR2 sequences are LNHDA and SQIVND (reference sequence). The CDR3 protein is CASSWDRNTEAFF. The CDR3 nucleotides read TGTGCCAGTAGTTGGGACAGGAACACTGAAGCTTTCTTT.

The chain employs TRBV13 and TRBJ2-5, with 8 bases identical to TRBD2. This CDR3 spans 17 amino acids. CDR1 and CDR2 (germline): PRHDT, FYEKMQ (reference sequence). The trim removed 2 bases at V and 5 bases at J, leaving 13 bases unmatched. The CDR3 sequence is CASSLQLSSGGVETQYF. The CDR3 DNA sequence: TGTGCCAGCAGCTTACAATTGTCCAGCGGGGGTGTGGAGACCCAGTACTTC.

The CDR3 region is CASSQAAAGQPQHF. The CDR3 bases are TGCGCCAGCAGCCAAGCCGCGGCGGGTCAGCCCCAGCATTTT. V usage is TRBV4-1 and J usage is TRBJ1-5; no firm D call. The CDR3 sequence is 14 residues long. Trimming removed 1 base from V and 6 bases from J, with 10 bases in between. Germline lookup yields CDR1 MGHRA and CDR2 YSYEKL.

This chain joins TRBV28 and TRBJ2-2; possible D gene TRBD1, 6 bases. Germline V CDR1 and CDR2: MDHEN, SYDVKM. The CDR3 is 17 amino acids. The ends were cut back, 5 bases at V and 1 base at J, with 17 bases in the middle. CDR3 bases: TGTGCCAGCAGTCCAATCCCGGGACACCGGAACACCGGGGAGCTGTTTTTT. The encoded protein is CASSPIPGHRNTGELFF. The whole variable domain, remainder taken from reference TRBV28 and TRBJ2-2, is DVKVTQSSRYLVKRTGEKVFLECVQDMDHENMFWYRQDPGLGLRLIYFSYDVKMKEKGDIPEGYSVSREKKERFSLILESASTNQTSMYLCASSPIPGHRNTGELFFGEGSRLTVL.

The rearrangement uses TRBV5-4 and TRBJ2-3, with TRBD1 as a possible D gene (5 bases). Per germline, CDR1 SGHNT and CDR2 YYREEE (reference sequence). This CDR3 spans 13 amino acids. The V end was cut by 4 bases, the J end by 4 bases, with 10 bases between. Here the CDR3 reads CASSATGADTQYF. The DNA for the CDR3 is TGTGCCAGCAGCGCCACAGGAGCAGATACGCAGTATTTT.

This clone was seen only once. This chain connects TRBV15 to TRBJ2-7, with 10 bases aligning to TRBD1. In germline, CDR1 is LNHNV, CDR2 YYDKDF (reference sequence). This CDR3 comprises 15 residues. Trimming cost V 3 bases and J 2 bases; bases outside gene matches: 4. CDR3 in DNA: TGTGCCACCAGCAGGGGAGGGACAGGGGCCTACGAGCAGTACTTC. Protein: CATSRGGTGAYEQYF. Variable domain in full (rest from reference TRBV15 and TRBJ2-7): DAMVIQNPRYQVTQFGKPVTLSCSQTLNHNVMYWYQQKSSQAPKLLFHYYDKDFNNEADTPDNFQSRRPNTSFCFLDIRSPGLGDTAMYLCATSRGGTGAYEQYFGPGTRLTVT.

The chain combines TRBV28 with TRBJ1-1; TRBD1 aligns across 9 bases. The germline V gene encodes CDR1 MDHEN and CDR2 SYDVKM. CDR3 size: 16 residues. V was clipped by 5 bases and J by 5 bases; unmatched bases: 12. The CDR3 here is CASSPPIGTGRTEAFF. The CDR3 nucleotides read TGTGCCAGCAGTCCACCCATAGGGACAGGGCGAACTGAAGCTTTCTTT.

V gene TRBV15 combines with J gene TRBJ2-7; the match to TRBD1 covers 7 bases. Germline CDR1 is LNHNV and CDR2 is YYDKDF (reference sequence). V lost 3 bases to trimming and J lost 2 bases; unmatched junction nucleotides: 16. The CDR3 extends over 18 amino acids. The CDR3 here is CATSRKPSQGRRTYEQYF. DNA of the CDR3: TGTGCCACCAGCAGGAAACCCTCACAGGGGAGACGAACCTACGAGCAGTACTTC. The full variable domain, its missing parts supplied by reference TRBV15 and TRBJ2-7, is DAMVIQNPRYQVTQFGKPVTLSCSQTLNHNVMYWYQQKSSQAPKLLFHYYDKDFNNEADTPDNFQSRRPNTSFCFLDIRSPGLGDTAMYLCATSRKPSQGRRTYEQYFGPGTRLTVT.

The chain carries TRBV7-9 and TRBJ1-2; possibly TRBD1 for D (6 bases). Germline V gene data show CDR1 as SEHNR and CDR2 as FQNEAQ (reference sequence). This CDR3 comprises 17 residues. V lost 5 bases and J 5 bases, leaving 24 bases between the germline ends. The DNA of the CDR3 is TGTGCCAGCAGCCACCATTTAGGACAGACGTCTTATTATGGCTACACCTTC. Translating it yields CASSHHLGQTSYYGYTF.

The chain has TRBV15 and TRBJ2-6, with D perhaps TRBD1 (7 bases). Per germline, CDR1 LNHNV and CDR2 YYDKDF (reference sequence). V lost 4 bases to trimming and J lost 1 base, with 8 bases between them. There are 15 residues in the CDR3. The CDR3 reads CATSTGGSGANVLTF. The CDR3 DNA reads as TGTGCCACCAGCACAGGGGGGTCTGGGGCCAACGTCCTGACTTTC.

The chain employs TRBV19 and TRBJ1-5, with TRBD1 identical over 9 bases. From germline, CDR1 is LNHDA and CDR2 SQIVND (reference sequence). There are 15 residues in the CDR3. Trimming at V came to 6 bases and at J to 0 bases, leaving 3 bases not matched to a gene. In nucleotides, the CDR3 is TGTGCCAGTAGGGGGACAGGGAATAGCAATCAGCCCCAGCATTTT. Protein sequence: CASRGTGNSNQPQHF.

The chain uses TRBV5-1 and TRBJ1-2; D may be TRBD1 (6 bases). The CDR3 sequence is 16 residues long. Trimming stripped 0 bases from V and 0 bases from J, with 12 bases between. Germline lookup yields CDR1 SGHRS and CDR2 YFSETQ. CDR3 coding DNA: TGCGCCAGCAGCTTGGGTAGGGGGTCGACTAACTATGGCTACACCTTC. Protein: CASSLGRGSTNYGYTF.

In this sample, this clone turned up a few times. V is TRBV5-1 and J is TRBJ2-7; D is unclear. Germline CDR1 SGHRS, CDR2 YFSETQ. This CDR3 is 13 amino acids long. V shed 4 bases and J shed 3 bases, with 11 bases lying between them. CDR3 sequence: CASSAKSSYEQYF. CDR3 nucleotides: TGCGCCAGCAGCGCAAAAAGTAGCTACGAGCAGTACTTC. Looking up the rest from reference TRBV5-1 and TRBJ2-7 gives the full variable domain: KAGVTQTPRYLIKTRGQQVTLSCSPISGHRSVSWYQQTPGQGLQFLFEYFSETQRNKGNFPGRFSGRQFSNSRSEMNVSTLELGDSALYLCASSAKSSYEQYFGPGTRLTVT.

The J gene is TRBJ1-2, the V gene TRBV29-1, with 9 bases lining up with TRBD1. This CDR3 spans 12 amino acids. V lost 2 bases, J lost 9 bases, and 4 bases stayed unmatched. The germline V gene encodes CDR1 SQVTM and CDR2 ANQGSEA. The CDR3 spells CSVEMDRGCYTF. CDR3 sequence (DNA): TGCAGCGTTGAAATGGACAGGGGTTGCTACACCTTC.

J is TRBJ2-7 and V is TRBV18; 12 bases match TRBD1. Germline-derived CDR1 and CDR2 are KGHSH and LQKENI. The CDR3 contains 15 residues. J was trimmed by 5 bases and V by 3 bases; bases with no gene match: 5. CDR3 protein: CASSPGTGGRDEQYF. The CDR3 nucleotides are TGTGCCAGCTCACCGGGGACAGGGGGCAGGGACGAGCAGTACTTC.

The V call is TRBV29-1, the J call TRBJ1-2; no reliable D call. The V end lost 3 bases, the J end lost 0 bases, and 11 bases lay between the germline ends. This CDR3 region has 14 residues. Germline V gene sequence: CDR1 SQVTM, CDR2 ANQGSEA. CDR3 DNA: TGCAGCGTTGATTCGGGGAAAGCTAACTATGGCTACACCTTC. Translated: CSVDSGKANYGYTF.

In this sample, this clone turned up a few times. The gene calls are TRBV5-1 and TRBJ2-2, with a weak D call TRBD1 (6 bases). Trimming took 4 bases from V and 10 from J, leaving 20 bases between them. From germline, CDR1 is SGHRS and CDR2 YFSETQ. The CDR3 consists of 15 residues. CDR3 in amino acids: CASSPDWPGVAELFF. In DNA form, the CDR3 reads TGCGCCAGCAGCCCTGATTGGCCAGGGGTCGCGGAGCTGTTTTTT.

The J gene is TRBJ2-7, the V gene TRBV28; 8 bases are a match to TRBD1. Germline V gene data show CDR1 as MDHEN and CDR2 as SYDVKM. Unmatched junction bases numbered 14, after V lost 3 bases and J lost 7 bases. This CDR3 is built from 16 residues. CDR3 bases: TGTGCCAGCAGTTTCCCCCAAGGGCAGGGGGCGGGAGAGCAGTACTTC. Its protein product is CASSFPQGQGAGEQYF.

This chain links TRBV9 with TRBJ1-3; maybe TRBD1 (5 bases). The V end lost 2 bases, the J end lost 3 bases, and 12 bases lay between the germline ends. CDR3 length: 15 residues. Germline V gives CDR1 SGDLS, CDR2 YYNGEE. Written as DNA, the CDR3 is TGTGCCAGCAGCGTGGGGGGGATCAATGGAAACACCATATATTTT. Encoded protein: CASSVGGINGNTIYF.

This clone has just a few counts. This chain links TRBV18 with TRBJ2-7; 12 bases fit TRBD2. The length of the CDR3 is 14 residues. CDR1 is KGHSH and CDR2 is LQKENI in the germline V gene. V was clipped by 3 bases and J by 7 bases; unmatched bases: 4. CDR3: CASSPTSGGREQYF. For the CDR3, the DNA is TGTGCCAGCTCACCGACTAGCGGGGGTCGAGAGCAGTACTTC.

The gene calls are TRBV6-1 and TRBJ2-7, with 7 bases identical to TRBD1. With V trimmed by 5 bases and J by 6 bases, 13 bases remained unmatched. This CDR3 contains 15 residues. CDR1 is MNHNS, CDR2 SASEGT, per germline. In DNA form, the CDR3 reads TGTGCCAGCAGTAAGGGACAGACGACAGTCCGCGAGCAGTACTTC. This gives the protein CASSKGQTTVREQYF.

J is TRBJ1-2 and V is TRBV15; D gene uncertain. V was cut by 0 bases and J by 4 bases, with 9 bases left in between. Per germline, CDR1 LNHNV and CDR2 YYDKDF (reference sequence). The CDR3 sequence is 14 residues long. DNA for the CDR3: TGTGCCACCAGCAGAGATATCGGGGTCTATGGCTACACCTTC. It is translated as CATSRDIGVYGYTF.

This clone appeared a single time. The V call is TRBV6-1, the J call TRBJ1-2, with D possibly being TRBD1 (6 bases). The V gene's germline CDR1 is MNHNS and CDR2 SASEGT. This CDR3 region has 14 residues. Trimming shortened V by 9 bases and J by 2 bases, and 16 bases separated the two germline ends. For the CDR3, the DNA is TGTGCCAGAGAGGGATGGACAGCAAACTATGGCTACACCTTC. It specifies CAREGWTANYGYTF.

This clone was counted only a few times. The chain links TRBV6-1 to TRBJ1-6; TRBD1 agrees at 7 bases. Germline V lookup: CDR1 MNHNS, CDR2 SASEGT. The CDR3 consists of 14 residues. Unmatched junction bases numbered 3, after V lost 6 bases and J lost 4 bases. DNA for the CDR3: TGTGCCAGCAGGGGACAGACGTATAATTCACCCCTCCACTTT. It translates to CASRGQTYNSPLHF.

This clone was counted only a few times. J is TRBJ1-2 and V is TRBV5-1; D remains ambiguous. Trimming cost V 4 bases and J 5 bases, with 15 bases left between them. Germline-derived CDR1 and CDR2 are SGHRS and YFSETQ. The CDR3 totals 14 residues. The DNA of the CDR3 is TGCGCCAGCAGCCTGATAAGACAAAATTATGGCTACACCTTC. It specifies CASSLIRQNYGYTF.